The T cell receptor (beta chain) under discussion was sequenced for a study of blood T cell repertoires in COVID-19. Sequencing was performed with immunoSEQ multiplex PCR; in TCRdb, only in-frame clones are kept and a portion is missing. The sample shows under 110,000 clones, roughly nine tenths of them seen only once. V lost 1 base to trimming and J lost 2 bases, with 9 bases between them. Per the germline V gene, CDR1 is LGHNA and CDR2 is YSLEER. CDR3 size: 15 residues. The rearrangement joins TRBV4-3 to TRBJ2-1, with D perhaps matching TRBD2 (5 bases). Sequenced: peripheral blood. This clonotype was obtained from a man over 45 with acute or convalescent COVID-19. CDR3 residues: CASSQGFGTYNEQFF. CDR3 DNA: TGCGCCAGCAGCCAAGGGTTCGGGACCTACAATGAGCAGTTCTTC.